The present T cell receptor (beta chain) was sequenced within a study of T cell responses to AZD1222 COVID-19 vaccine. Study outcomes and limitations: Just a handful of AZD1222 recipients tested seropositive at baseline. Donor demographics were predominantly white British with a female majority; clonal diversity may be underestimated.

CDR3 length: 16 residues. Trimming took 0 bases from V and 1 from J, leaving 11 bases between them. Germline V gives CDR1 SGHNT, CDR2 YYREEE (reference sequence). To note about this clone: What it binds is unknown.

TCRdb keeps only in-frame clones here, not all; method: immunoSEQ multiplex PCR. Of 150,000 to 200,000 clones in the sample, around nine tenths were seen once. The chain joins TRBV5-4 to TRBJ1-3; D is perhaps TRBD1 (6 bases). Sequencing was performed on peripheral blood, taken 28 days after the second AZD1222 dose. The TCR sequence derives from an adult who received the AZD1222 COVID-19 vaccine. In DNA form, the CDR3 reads TGTGCCAGCAGCTTGGCCAAAGGGGGGTCTGGAAACACCATATATTTT. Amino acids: CASSLAKGGSGNTIYF.